This T cell receptor beta chain was captured in a study of OX40 agonist ivuxolimab in advanced cancers. At the level of the study: Ivuxolimab was delivered to patients intravenously every 2 weeks at doses spanning 0.01 to 10 mg/kg. Notes on the study in general: The authors did not determine the antigen specificity of the expanded peripheral T cells.

Germline V lookup: CDR1 SGHRS, CDR2 YFSETQ. V lost 3 bases, J lost 0 bases, and 16 bases lay in between. The CDR3 has 16 amino acids. No patient had autoimmune disease or received systemic immunosuppression. Method: immunoSEQ multiplex PCR; TCRdb's copy keeps in-frame clones and lacks some. The sample holds tens of thousands of clones; roughly 92% are singletons and the top ten take about 0.6%. For this clone: Its antigen is unknown.

J is TRBJ2-7 and V is TRBV5-1, with TRBD2 as a possible D gene (7 bases). Source: CD4+ or CD8+ T cells sorted from blood, taken in a trial of the OX40 agonist ivuxolimab. The sequence derives from an adult with an advanced solid tumor such as melanoma, head and neck, liver or kidney cancer. The CDR3 sequence is CASSSDDRTSSYEQYF. In nucleotides, the CDR3 is TGCGCCAGCAGCTCAGACGACAGGACTAGCTCCTACGAGCAGTACTTC.